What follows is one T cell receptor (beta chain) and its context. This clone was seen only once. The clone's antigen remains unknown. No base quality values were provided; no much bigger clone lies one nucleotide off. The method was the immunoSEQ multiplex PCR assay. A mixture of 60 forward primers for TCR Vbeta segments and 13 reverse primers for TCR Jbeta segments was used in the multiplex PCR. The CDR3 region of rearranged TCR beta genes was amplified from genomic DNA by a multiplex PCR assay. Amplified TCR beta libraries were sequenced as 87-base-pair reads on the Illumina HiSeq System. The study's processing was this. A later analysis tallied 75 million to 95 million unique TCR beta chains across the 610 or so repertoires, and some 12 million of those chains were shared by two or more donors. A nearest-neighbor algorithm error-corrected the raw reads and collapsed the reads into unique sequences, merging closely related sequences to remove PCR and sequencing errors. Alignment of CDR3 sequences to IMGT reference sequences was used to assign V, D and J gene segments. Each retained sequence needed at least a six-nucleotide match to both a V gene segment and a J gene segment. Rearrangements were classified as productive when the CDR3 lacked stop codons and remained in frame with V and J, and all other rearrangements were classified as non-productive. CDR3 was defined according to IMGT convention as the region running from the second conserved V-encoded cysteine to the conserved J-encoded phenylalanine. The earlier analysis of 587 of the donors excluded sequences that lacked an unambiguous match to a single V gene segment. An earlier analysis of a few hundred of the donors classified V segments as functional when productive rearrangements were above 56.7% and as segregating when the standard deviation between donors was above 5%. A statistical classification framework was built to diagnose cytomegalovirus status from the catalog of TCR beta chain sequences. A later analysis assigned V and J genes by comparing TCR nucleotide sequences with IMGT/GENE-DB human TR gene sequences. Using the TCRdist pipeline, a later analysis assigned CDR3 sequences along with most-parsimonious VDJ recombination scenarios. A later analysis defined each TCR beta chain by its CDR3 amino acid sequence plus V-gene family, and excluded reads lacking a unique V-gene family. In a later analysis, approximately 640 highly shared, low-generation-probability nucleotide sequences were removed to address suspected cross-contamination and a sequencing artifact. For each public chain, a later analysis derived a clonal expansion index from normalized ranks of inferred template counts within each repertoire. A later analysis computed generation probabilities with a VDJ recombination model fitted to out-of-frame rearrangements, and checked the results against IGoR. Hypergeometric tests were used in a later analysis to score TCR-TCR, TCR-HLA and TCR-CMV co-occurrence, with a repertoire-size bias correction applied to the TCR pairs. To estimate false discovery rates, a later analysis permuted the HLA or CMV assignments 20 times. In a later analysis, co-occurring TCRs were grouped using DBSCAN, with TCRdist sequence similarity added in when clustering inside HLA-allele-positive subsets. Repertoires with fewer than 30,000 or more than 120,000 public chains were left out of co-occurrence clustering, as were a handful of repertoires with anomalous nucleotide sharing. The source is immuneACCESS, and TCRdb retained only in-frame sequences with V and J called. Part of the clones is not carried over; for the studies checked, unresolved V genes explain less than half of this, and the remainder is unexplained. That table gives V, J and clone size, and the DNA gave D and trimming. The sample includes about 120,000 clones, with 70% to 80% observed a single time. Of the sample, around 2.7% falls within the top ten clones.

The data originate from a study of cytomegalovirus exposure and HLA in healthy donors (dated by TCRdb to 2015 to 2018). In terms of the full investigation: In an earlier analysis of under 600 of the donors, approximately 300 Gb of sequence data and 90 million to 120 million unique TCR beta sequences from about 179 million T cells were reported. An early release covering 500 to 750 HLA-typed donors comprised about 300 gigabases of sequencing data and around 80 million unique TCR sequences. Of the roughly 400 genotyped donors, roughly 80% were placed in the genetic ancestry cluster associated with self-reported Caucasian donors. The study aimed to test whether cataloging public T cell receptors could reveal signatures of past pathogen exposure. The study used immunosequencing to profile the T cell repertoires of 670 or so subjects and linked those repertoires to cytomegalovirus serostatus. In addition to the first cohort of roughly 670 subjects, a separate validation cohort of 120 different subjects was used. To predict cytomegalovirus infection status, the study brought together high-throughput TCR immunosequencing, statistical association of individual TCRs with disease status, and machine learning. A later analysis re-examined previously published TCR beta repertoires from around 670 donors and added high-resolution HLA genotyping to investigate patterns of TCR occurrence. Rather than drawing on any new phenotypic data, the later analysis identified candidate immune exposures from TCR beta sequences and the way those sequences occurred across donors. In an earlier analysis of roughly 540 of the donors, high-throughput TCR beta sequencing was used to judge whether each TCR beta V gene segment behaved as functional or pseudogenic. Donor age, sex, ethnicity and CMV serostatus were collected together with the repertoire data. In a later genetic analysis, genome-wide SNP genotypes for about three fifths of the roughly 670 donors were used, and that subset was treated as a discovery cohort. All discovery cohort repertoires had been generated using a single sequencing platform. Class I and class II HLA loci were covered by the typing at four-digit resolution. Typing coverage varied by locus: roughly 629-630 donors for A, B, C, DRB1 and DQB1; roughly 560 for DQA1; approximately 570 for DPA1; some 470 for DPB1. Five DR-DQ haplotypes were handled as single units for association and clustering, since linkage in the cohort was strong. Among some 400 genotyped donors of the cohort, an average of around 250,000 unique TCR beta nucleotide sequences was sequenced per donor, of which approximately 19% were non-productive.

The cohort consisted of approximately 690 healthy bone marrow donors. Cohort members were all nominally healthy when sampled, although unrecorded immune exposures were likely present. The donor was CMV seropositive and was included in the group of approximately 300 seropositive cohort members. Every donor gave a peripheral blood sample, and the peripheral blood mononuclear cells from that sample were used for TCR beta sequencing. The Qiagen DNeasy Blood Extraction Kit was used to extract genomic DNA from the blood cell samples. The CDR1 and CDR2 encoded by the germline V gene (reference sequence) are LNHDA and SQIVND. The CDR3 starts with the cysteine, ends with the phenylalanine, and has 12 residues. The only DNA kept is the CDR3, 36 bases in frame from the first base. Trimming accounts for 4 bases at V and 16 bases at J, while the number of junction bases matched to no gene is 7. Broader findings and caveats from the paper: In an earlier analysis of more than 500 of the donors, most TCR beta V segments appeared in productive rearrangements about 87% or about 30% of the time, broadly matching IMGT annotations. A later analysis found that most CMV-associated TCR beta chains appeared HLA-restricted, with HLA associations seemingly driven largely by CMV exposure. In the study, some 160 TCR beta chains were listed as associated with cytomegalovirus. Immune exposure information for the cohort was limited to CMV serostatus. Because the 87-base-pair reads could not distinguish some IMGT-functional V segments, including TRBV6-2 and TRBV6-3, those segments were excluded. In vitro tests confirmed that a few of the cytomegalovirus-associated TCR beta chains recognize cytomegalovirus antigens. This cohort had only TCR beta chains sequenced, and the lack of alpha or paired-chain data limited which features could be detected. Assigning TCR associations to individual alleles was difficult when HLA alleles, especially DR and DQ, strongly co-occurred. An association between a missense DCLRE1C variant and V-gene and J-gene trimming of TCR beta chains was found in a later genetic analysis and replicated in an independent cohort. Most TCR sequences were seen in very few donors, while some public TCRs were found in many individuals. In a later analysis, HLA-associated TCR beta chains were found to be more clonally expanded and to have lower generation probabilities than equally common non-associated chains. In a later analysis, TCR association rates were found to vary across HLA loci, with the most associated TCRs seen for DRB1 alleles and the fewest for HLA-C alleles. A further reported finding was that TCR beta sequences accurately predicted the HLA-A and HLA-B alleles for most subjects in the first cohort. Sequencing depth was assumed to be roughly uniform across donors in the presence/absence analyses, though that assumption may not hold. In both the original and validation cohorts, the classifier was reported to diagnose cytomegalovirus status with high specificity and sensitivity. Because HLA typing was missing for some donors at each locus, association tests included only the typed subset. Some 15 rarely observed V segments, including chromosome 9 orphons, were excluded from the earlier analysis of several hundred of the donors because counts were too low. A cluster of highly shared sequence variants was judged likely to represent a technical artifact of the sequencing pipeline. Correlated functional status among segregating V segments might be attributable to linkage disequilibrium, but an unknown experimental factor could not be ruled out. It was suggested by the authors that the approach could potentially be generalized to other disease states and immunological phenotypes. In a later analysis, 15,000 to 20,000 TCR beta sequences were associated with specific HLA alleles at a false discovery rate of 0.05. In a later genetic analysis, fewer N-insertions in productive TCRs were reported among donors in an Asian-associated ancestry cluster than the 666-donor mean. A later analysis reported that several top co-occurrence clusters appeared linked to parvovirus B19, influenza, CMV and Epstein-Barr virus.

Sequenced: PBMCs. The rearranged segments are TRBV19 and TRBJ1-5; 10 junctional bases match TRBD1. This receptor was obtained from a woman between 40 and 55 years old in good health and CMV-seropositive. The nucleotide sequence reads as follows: TGTGCCAGTAGTACCCCGGGACAGGGGTTCCATTTT. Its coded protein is CASSTPGQGFHF.